A selection of T cell receptor beta chains follows, all from one sample in a study of breast tumors, draining lymph nodes, adjacent tissues. TCRdb ran MiXCR on the multiplex PCR reads and lists one entry per CDR3 protein. The table includes roughly 110,000 distinct CDR3 sequences, about 30% detected once. The material sequenced was axillary lymph node tissue. These receptors all stem from a female donor with breast cancer. Some clones in this sample may be carry-over from other donors' samples. Both conserved end residues are part of each CDR3. The order of the fields is D gene, J gene, clone size, V gene, CDR3 protein, CDR3 DNA. The D gene is left open where the match is weak. Only some rows state a clone size, as once, few, many or a class for expanded clones.

- TRBJ1-2 many TRBV19 CASSIKTGGRHGYTF TGTGCCAGTAGTATAAAGACAGGAGGGAGACATGGCTACACCTTC
TRBD2 TRBJ2-2 many TRBV9 CASSTGGAYTGELFF TGTGCCAGCAGCACCGGGGGGGCCTACACCGGGGAGCTGTTTTTT
TRBD2 TRBJ2-7 - TRBV7-6 CATSKGPSGYDQYF TGTGCCACCAGCAAGGGGCCTAGCGGATACGATCAGTACTTC
- TRBJ2-5 many TRBV6-5 CASSYRPRTQETQYF TGTGCCAGCAGTTACCGACCGAGAACCCAAGAGACCCAGTACTTC
- TRBJ1-4 many TRBV19 CASNKGTGPPEKLFF TGTGCCAGCAATAAGGGGACCGGGCCCCCGGAAAAACTGTTTTTT
TRBD2 TRBJ2-1 - TRBV6-1 CASSHRTSGRAGGRNEQFF TGTGCCAGCAGTCATCGGACTAGCGGGAGGGCCGGTGGTCGCAATGAGCAGTTCTTC
- TRBJ1-1 few TRBV15 CATSVRGGIGLTEAFF TGTGCCACCAGCGTTAGAGGGGGGATAGGTCTCACTGAAGCTTTCTTT
- TRBJ2-7 many TRBV7-2 CASSLGGGIYEQYF TGTGCCAGCAGCTTAGGGGGCGGGATCTACGAGCAGTACTTC
TRBD1 TRBJ1-1 - TRBV5-1 CASRLQGSYTEAFF TGCGCCAGCAGGCTACAGGGGTCTTACACTGAAGCTTTCTTT
TRBD2 TRBJ2-7 many TRBV5-5 CASSPLAGETYEQYF TGTGCCAGCAGCCCGCTAGCGGGAGAAACCTACGAGCAGTACTTC